The 30 T cell receptor beta chains listed next were all sequenced from one sample in a study of CD8 T cells in Susac syndrome. Reverse transcription of about 0.45 to 1 ug RNA was performed with random hexamers. TCRdb redid the calling of the immunoSEQ multiplex PCR reads with MiXCR, one entry per CDR3 protein. The sample lists about 180,000 distinct CDR3 sequences; 90% to 95% were seen once. Sequencing used CD4+ T cells from PBMCs. Every receptor here comes from a human donor with multiple sclerosis.

The chain has TRBV20-1 and TRBJ2-1; D may correspond to TRBD1 or TRBD2 (5 bases each). The CDR3 runs 13 residues. CDR1 DFQATT and CDR2 SNEGSKA come from the germline V gene (reference sequence). Trimming stripped 3 bases from V and 4 bases from J, with 10 bases between. The CDR3 here is CSARLGPYNEQFF. The DNA of the CDR3 is TGCAGTGCTAGGTTGGGACCATACAATGAGCAGTTCTTC.

The chain is built from TRBV20-1 and TRBJ1-5; no clear D. Germline CDR1 reads DFQATT; CDR2 reads SNEGSKA (reference sequence). The ends were cut back, 1 base at V and 5 bases at J, with 9 bases in the middle. This CDR3 is built from 13 residues. The CDR3 sequence is CSARGQLDQPQHF. In DNA, the CDR3 is TGCAGTGCTAGAGGTCAGCTTGATCAGCCCCAGCATTTT.

The chain has TRBV6-1 and TRBJ1-6; 7 bases align to TRBD1. Germline CDR1 reads MNHNS; CDR2 reads SASEGT. The trim removed 6 bases at V and 0 bases at J, leaving 11 bases unmatched. This CDR3 comprises 18 residues. CDR3 region: CASRLTGSTSSYNSPLHF. The CDR3 DNA follows: TGTGCCAGCAGGTTGACAGGGAGTACTAGCTCCTATAATTCACCCCTCCACTTT.

The chain combines TRBV12-5 with TRBJ2-1, with D unclear. The V gene's germline CDR1 is LGHNT and CDR2 FRNRAP. The CDR3 contains 15 residues. The ends were cut back, 6 bases at V and 1 base at J, with 13 bases in the middle. The CDR3 DNA reads TGTGCTAGTGGATCCGACGGCTTTTCCTACAATGAGCAGTTCTTC. The encoded protein is CASGSDGFSYNEQFF. Based on the CDR3 plus reference TRBV12-5 and TRBJ2-1, the full variable domain is DARVTQTPRHKVTEMGQEVTMRCQPILGHNTVFWYRQTMMQGLELLAYFRNRAPLDDSGMPKDRFSAEMPDATLATLKIQPSEPRDSAVYFCASGSDGFSYNEQFFGPGTRLTVL.

V gene TRBV20-1 combines with J gene TRBJ2-1; 10 bases agree with TRBD2. Germline-derived CDR1 and CDR2 are DFQATT and SNEGSKA (reference sequence). Trimming cost V 3 bases and J 8 bases; bases outside gene matches: 10. The CDR3 runs 15 residues. CDR3 region: CSARVAGGLFDEQFF. For the CDR3, the DNA is TGCAGTGCTAGGGTAGCGGGGGGCCTGTTTGATGAGCAGTTCTTC.

The chain carries TRBV5-1 and TRBJ1-1; unclear D gene. V dropped 0 bases and J dropped 5 bases, with 11 bases sitting between them. The CDR3 totals 14 residues. The germline V gene encodes CDR1 SGHRS and CDR2 YFSETQ. CDR3 in DNA: TGCGCCAGCAGCTTGGCCCGGGGTGGAACTGAAGCTTTCTTT. It yields the protein CASSLARGGTEAFF.

The J gene is TRBJ2-7, the V gene TRBV10-2; perhaps TRBD2 as D (6 bases). This CDR3 spans 14 amino acids. V lost 6 bases to trimming and J lost 7 bases, with 19 bases between them. Per germline, CDR1 WSHSY and CDR2 SAAADI. The CDR3 DNA follows: TGCGCCAGCAGACCCTTTAGCGGACCCCGGGAGCAGTACTTC. Residues: CASRPFSGPREQYF.

The J gene is TRBJ1-2, the V gene TRBV3-1, with D maybe TRBD1 (6 bases). The CDR3 totals 12 residues. V was shortened by 6 bases and J by 8 bases, with 13 bases between the two germline ends. Germline V gene data show CDR1 as LGHDT and CDR2 as YNNKEL (reference sequence). Written as DNA, the CDR3 is TGTGCCAGCAGTTTAGAGGGGGGGGGCTACACCTTC. This sequence encodes CASSLEGGGYTF. Variable domain in full (rest from reference TRBV3-1 and TRBJ1-2): DTAVSQTPKYLVTQMGNDKSIKCEQNLGHDTMYWYKQDSKKFLKIMFSYNNKELIINETVPNRFSPKSPDKAHLNLHINSLELGDSAVYFCASSLEGGGYTFGSGTRLTVV.

The chain joins TRBV20-1 to TRBJ2-2, with a tentative D call TRBD1 (6 bases). Germline-derived CDR1 and CDR2 are DFQATT and SNEGSKA (reference sequence). The CDR3 extends over 16 amino acids. Trimming cost V 3 bases and J 1 base, with 15 bases left between them. In DNA form, the CDR3 reads TGCAGTGCTAGGGGACACCATAGTGAGAACACCGGGGAGCTGTTTTTT. This codes for CSARGHHSENTGELFF.

This clonotype was observed once. J is TRBJ1-1 and V is TRBV7-2; D is unresolved. Trimming cost V 4 bases and J 1 base, with 10 bases left between them. This CDR3 comprises 14 residues. Germline CDR1 reads SGHTA; CDR2 reads FQGNSA. DNA for the CDR3: TGTGCCAGCAGCTCAGCCTTCCCGAACACTGAAGCTTTCTTT. It is translated as CASSSAFPNTEAFF.

This chain connects TRBV21-1 to TRBJ2-7; TRBD2 was called by the table and not checked on the DNA. TRBV21-1 is classified as a pseudogene. The CDR3 is 14 amino acids. CDR3 protein: CASPGLALSYEQYF. Here the CDR3 DNA reads TGTGCCAGCCCCGGACTAGCGCTGTCCTACGAGCAGTACTTC.

CDR3: CASSTGANYGYTF. In DNA form, the CDR3 reads TGTGCCAGCAGCACGGGAGCGAACTATGGCTACACCTTC. This chain uses TRBV14 with TRBJ1-2; D call uncertain. V lost 5 bases, J lost 2 bases, and 9 bases lay in between. This CDR3 is 13 amino acids long. Germline CDR1 and CDR2: SGHDN and FVKESK.

The chain has TRBV28 and TRBJ1-1; TRBD1 aligns across 7 bases. The CDR3 consists of 14 residues. Germline V CDR1 and CDR2: MDHEN, SYDVKM. The V segment lost 4 bases and the J segment 3 bases; nucleotides outside the gene matches: 5. The CDR3, as DNA: TGTGCCAGCAGTTCTGGGACAGTATACACTGAAGCTTTCTTT. The encoded protein is CASSSGTVYTEAFF.

This clonotype was found a few times. The V and J genes are TRBV6-1 and TRBJ2-4; D unresolved. The CDR3 length is 13 residues. Germline V gene lookup returns CDR1 MNHNS and CDR2 SASEGT. The V gene lost 5 bases and the J gene lost 5 bases, with 10 bases spanning the gap. DNA of the CDR3: TGTGCCAGCAGTTCCCGGCAGGAAAACATTCAGTACTTC. The encoded protein is CASSSRQENIQYF.

The table lists this clonotype with a few counts. This chain joins TRBV12-3 or TRBV12-4 and TRBJ2-7; TRBD1 aligns across 10 bases. V was clipped by 5 bases and J by 2 bases; unmatched bases: 6. The CDR3 extends over 15 amino acids. The CDR3 bases are TGTGCCAGCAGTCTTGGACAGGGGGGCACCTACGAGCAGTACTTC. Its protein product is CASSLGQGGTYEQYF.

The gene calls are TRBV6-5 and TRBJ2-3; unclear D gene. The germline CDR1 and CDR2 sequences are MNHEY and SVGAGI. V lost 6 bases to trimming and J lost 0 bases, with 7 bases between them. The CDR3 has 13 amino acids. CDR3 DNA: TGTGCCAGCAGGTCAACTAGCACAGATACGCAGTATTTT. As protein: CASRSTSTDTQYF.

There are a few counts of this clonotype. The rearrangement uses TRBV3-1 and TRBJ1-5; D unclear. The germline V gene has CDR1 LGHDT and CDR2 YNNKEL (reference sequence). This CDR3 has 14 amino acids. The V and J ends lost 4 bases and 1 base respectively, with 8 bases between them. The DNA of the CDR3 is TGTGCCAGCAGCCCGTCGGGGAGCAATCAGCCCCAGCATTTT. It translates to CASSPSGSNQPQHF.

The rearrangement uses TRBV6-1 and TRBJ1-2; 10 nucleotides align to TRBD1. Germline CDR1 reads MNHNS; CDR2 reads SASEGT. The CDR3 extends over 16 amino acids. V trimming: 6 bases; J trimming: 3 bases; junction bases outside the gene matches: 10. CDR3 sequence (DNA): TGTGCCAGCAGCGACAGGGGGCGCAGCTCTGACTATGGCTACACCTTC. Amino acid sequence: CASSDRGRSSDYGYTF.

V usage is TRBV28 and J usage is TRBJ1-1; D is uncertain. The CDR3 runs to 14 residues. V was trimmed by 6 bases and J by 3 bases, leaving 14 bases between them. Germline CDR1 MDHEN, CDR2 SYDVKM. CDR3 nucleotides: TGTGCCAGCAGCTCTGACCATAGTTACACTGAAGCTTTCTTT. Translated, it gives CASSSDHSYTEAFF.

V is TRBV19 and J is TRBJ1-4; D may be TRBD1 (5 bases). This CDR3 contains 14 residues. In germline, CDR1 is LNHDA, CDR2 SQIVND (reference sequence). Trimming left V 6 bases short and J 2 bases short, with 10 bases between. CDR3: CASRSTDTNEKLFF. The CDR3 nucleotides read TGTGCCAGTAGATCGACAGACACTAATGAAAAACTGTTTTTT. The entire variable domain, with the rest obtained from reference TRBV19 and TRBJ1-4, is as follows: DGGITQSPKYLFRKEGQNVTLSCEQNLNHDAMYWYRQDPGQGLRLIYYSQIVNDFQKGDIAEGYSVSREKKESFPLTVTSAQKNPTAFYLCASRSTDTNEKLFFGSGTQLSVL.

The chain recombines TRBV15 with TRBJ1-6, with no clear D. The CDR3 is 12 residues long. The V gene lost 0 bases and the J gene lost 12 bases, with 6 bases spanning the gap. Germline V gene data show CDR1 as LNHNV and CDR2 as YYDKDF (reference sequence). The CDR3 protein is CATSRDYGPLHF. CDR3 nucleotides: TGTGCCACCAGCAGAGATTATGGACCCCTCCACTTT.

The rearrangement links TRBV20-1 to TRBJ2-7; D possibly corresponds to TRBD1 (6 bases). V gave up 2 bases and J gave up 4 bases, with 15 bases separating them. Looked up from germline, CDR1 is DFQATT and CDR2 is SNEGSKA (reference sequence). The CDR3 has 14 amino acids. CDR3 sequence reads: CSARIGQGYYEQYF. The CDR3 DNA follows: TGCAGTGCTAGAATTGGGCAGGGGTATTACGAGCAGTACTTC.

This rearrangement joins TRBV20-1 to TRBJ1-1; D may be TRBD1 (6 bases). The CDR3 contains 14 residues. CDR1 and CDR2 from the germline V gene are DFQATT and SNEGSKA (reference sequence). V shed 7 bases and J shed 1 base, with 16 bases lying between them. CDR3 sequence reads: CSVARGTRNTEAFF. The CDR3 region has the DNA TGCAGTGTAGCCCGAGGGACAAGGAACACTGAAGCTTTCTTT.

V and J are TRBV7-8 and TRBJ2-7, with 8 nucleotides matching TRBD1. V shed 3 bases and J 2 bases; nucleotides not matched to a gene: 6. CDR3 length equals 15 residues. Germline CDR1 is SGHVS and CDR2 is FQNEAQ. The CDR3 DNA reads TGTGCCAGCAGCTTGGGACAGGACGGAGCCTACGAGCAGTACTTC. Protein: CASSLGQDGAYEQYF.

V is TRBV27 and J is TRBJ1-6, with a tentative D call TRBD1 (5 bases). This CDR3 is built from 16 residues. The V gene lost 1 base and the J gene lost 7 bases, with 14 bases spanning the gap. CDR1 and CDR2 from the germline V gene are MNHEY and SMNVEV (reference sequence). The CDR3 bases are TGTGCCAGCAGTTTATACGGTTCAGGGAGAAATTCACCCCTCCACTTT. Its translation: CASSLYGSGRNSPLHF.

The chain uses TRBV20-1 and TRBJ2-7; D gene uncertain. The CDR3 is 15 residues long. V shed 3 bases and J shed 1 base, with 16 bases lying between them. Germline values: CDR1 DFQATT, CDR2 SNEGSKA (reference sequence). The chain's CDR3 is CSARLARASSYEQYF. The CDR3 DNA reads as TGCAGTGCTAGGCTTGCCCGGGCCTCTTCCTACGAGCAGTACTTC.

In DNA, the CDR3 is TGTGCCAGCTCACCATCTACAGGGGTCGCACAGGAGCTGTTTTTT. It translates to CASSPSTGVAQELFF. This chain connects TRBV18 to TRBJ2-2; 7 bases are a match to TRBD1. After removal of 2 bases from V and 10 bases from J, the junction contained 10 bases not matched to a gene. There are 15 residues in the CDR3. From germline, CDR1 is KGHSH and CDR2 LQKENI.

V and J are TRBV15 and TRBJ2-5, with 9 bases identical to TRBD2. CDR1 is LNHNV, CDR2 YYDKDF, per germline (reference sequence). V trimming: 0 bases; J trimming: 2 bases; junction bases outside the gene matches: 7. This CDR3 has 17 amino acids. The CDR3 here is CATSRDLAGLAQETQYF. Written as DNA, the CDR3 is TGTGCCACCAGCAGAGATCTGGCGGGACTAGCTCAAGAGACCCAGTACTTC.

V gene TRBV2 combines with J gene TRBJ2-3; TRBD1 might be the D (6 bases). This CDR3 spans 14 amino acids. V lost 7 bases and J 2 bases, leaving 13 bases between the germline ends. Germline lookup yields CDR1 SNHLY and CDR2 FYNNEI. In DNA form, the CDR3 reads TGTGCCAGCACAAGAACAGGGACCACAGATACGCAGTATTTT. Translation: CASTRTGTTDTQYF.

This chain uses TRBV20-1 with TRBJ1-2, with D unclear. Germline V CDR1 and CDR2: DFQATT, SNEGSKA (reference sequence). Trimming took off 6 bases at V and 7 bases at J, with 12 bases between the two ends. The CDR3 runs 11 residues. CDR3 region: CSAPVESGYTF. The CDR3 nucleotides are TGCAGTGCGCCGGTCGAGTCTGGCTACACCTTC.